Below, one TCR beta chain is given with its context. This sample is part of a study of technical replicates of blood from a handful of donors. Clones were sequenced by immunoSEQ multiplex PCR, and TCRdb holds only the in-frame ones, with some missing. The table shows approximately 79,000 clones, with 75% to 95% occurring only once. The length of the CDR3 is 13 residues. V was shortened by 2 bases and J by 8 bases, with 11 bases between the two germline ends. Germline V gene sequence: CDR1 SGHRS, CDR2 YFSETQ. This TCR derives from a human donor in good health. V is TRBV5-1 and J is TRBJ2-1, with D possibly being TRBD2 (6 bases). The sample taken for sequencing was T cells isolated from PBMCs. The CDR3 sequence: CASSFGTLDEQFF. CDR3 nucleotides: TGCGCCAGCAGCTTTGGGACTCTCGATGAGCAGTTCTTC. Looking up the rest from reference TRBV5-1 and TRBJ2-1 gives the full variable domain: KAGVTQTPRYLIKTRGQQVTLSCSPISGHRSVSWYQQTPGQGLQFLFEYFSETQRNKGNFPGRFSGRQFSNSRSEMNVSTLELGDSALYLCASSFGTLDEQFFGPGTRLTVL.